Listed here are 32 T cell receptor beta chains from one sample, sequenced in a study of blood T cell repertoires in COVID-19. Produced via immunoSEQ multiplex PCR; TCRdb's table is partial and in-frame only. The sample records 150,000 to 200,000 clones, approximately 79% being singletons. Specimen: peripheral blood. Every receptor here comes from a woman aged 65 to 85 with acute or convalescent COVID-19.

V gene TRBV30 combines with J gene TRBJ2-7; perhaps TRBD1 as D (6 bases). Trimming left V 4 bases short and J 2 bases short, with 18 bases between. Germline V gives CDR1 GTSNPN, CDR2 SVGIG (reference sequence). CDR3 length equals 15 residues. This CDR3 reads CAWTGSTGTTYEQYF. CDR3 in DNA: TGTGCCTGGACTGGGTCCACCGGGACAACCTACGAGCAGTACTTC.

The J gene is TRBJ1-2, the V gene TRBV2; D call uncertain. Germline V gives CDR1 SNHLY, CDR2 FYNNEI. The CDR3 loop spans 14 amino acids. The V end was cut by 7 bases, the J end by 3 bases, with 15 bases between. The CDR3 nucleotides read TGTGCCAGCATGATGGGAGGCTCTTACTATGGCTACACCTTC. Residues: CASMMGGSYYGYTF. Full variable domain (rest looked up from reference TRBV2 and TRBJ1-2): EPEVTQTPSHQVTQMGQEVILRCVPISNHLYFYWYRQILGQKVEFLVSFYNNEISEKSEIFDDQFSVERPDGSNFTLKIRSTKLEDSAMYFCASMMGGSYYGYTFGSGTRLTVV.

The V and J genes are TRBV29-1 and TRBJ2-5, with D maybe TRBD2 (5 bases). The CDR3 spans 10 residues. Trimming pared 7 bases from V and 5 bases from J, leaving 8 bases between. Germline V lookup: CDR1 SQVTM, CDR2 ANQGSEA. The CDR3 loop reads CSATRETQYF. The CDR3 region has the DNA TGCAGCGCCACTAGGGAGACCCAGTACTTC. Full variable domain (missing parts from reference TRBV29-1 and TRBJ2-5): SAVISQKPSRDICQRGTSLTIQCQVDSQVTMMFWYRQQPGQSLTLIATANQGSEATYESGFVIDKFPISRPNLTFSTLTVSNMSPEDSSIYLCSATRETQYFGPGTRLLVL.

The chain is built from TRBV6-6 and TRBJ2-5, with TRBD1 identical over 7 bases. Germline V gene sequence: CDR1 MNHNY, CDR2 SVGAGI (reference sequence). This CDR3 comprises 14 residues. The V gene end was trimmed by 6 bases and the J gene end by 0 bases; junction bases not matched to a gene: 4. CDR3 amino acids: CASRDQGDQETQYF. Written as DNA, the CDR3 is TGTGCCAGCAGAGACCAGGGGGACCAAGAGACCCAGTACTTC.

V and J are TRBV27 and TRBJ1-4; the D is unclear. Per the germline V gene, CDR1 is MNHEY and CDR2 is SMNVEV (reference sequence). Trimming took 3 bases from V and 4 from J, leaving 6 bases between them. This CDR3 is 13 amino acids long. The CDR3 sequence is CASSFGINEKLFF. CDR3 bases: TGTGCCAGCAGTTTCGGGATTAATGAAAAACTGTTTTTT.

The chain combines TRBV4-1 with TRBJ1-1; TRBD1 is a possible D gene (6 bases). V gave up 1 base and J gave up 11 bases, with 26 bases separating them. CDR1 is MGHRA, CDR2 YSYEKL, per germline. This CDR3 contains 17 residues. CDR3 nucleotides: TGCGCCAGCAGCCAAGTAGGGACCAGTAACAAGGACAGCCACGCTTTCTTT. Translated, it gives CASSQVGTSNKDSHAFF.

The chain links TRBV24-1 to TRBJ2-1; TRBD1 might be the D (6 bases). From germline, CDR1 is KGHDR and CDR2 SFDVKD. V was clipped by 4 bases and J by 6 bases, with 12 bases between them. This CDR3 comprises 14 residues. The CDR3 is CATSEGAIFNEQFF. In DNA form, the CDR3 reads TGTGCCACCAGTGAGGGGGCTATTTTCAATGAGCAGTTCTTC.

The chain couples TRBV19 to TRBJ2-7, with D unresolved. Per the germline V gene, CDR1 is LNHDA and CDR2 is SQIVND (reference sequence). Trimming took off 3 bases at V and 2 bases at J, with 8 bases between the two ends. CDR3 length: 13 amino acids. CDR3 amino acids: CASSIPGPYEQYF. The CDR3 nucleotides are TGTGCCAGTAGTATTCCAGGTCCCTACGAGCAGTACTTC.

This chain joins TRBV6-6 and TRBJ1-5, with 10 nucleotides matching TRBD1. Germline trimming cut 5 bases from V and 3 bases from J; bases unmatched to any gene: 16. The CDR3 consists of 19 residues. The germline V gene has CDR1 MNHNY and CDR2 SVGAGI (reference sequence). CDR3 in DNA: TGTGCCAGCAGTCGGGGACAGGGGTCCCTTGAGCCCGACAATCAGCCCCAGCATTTT. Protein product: CASSRGQGSLEPDNQPQHF.

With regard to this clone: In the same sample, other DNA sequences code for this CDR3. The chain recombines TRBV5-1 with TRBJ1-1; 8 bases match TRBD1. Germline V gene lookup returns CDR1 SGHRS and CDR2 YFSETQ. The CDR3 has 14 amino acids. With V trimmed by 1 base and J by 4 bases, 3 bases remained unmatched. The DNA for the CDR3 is TGCGCCAGCAGCTTGACAGGGACAGGCACTGAAGCTTTCTTT. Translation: CASSLTGTGTEAFF.

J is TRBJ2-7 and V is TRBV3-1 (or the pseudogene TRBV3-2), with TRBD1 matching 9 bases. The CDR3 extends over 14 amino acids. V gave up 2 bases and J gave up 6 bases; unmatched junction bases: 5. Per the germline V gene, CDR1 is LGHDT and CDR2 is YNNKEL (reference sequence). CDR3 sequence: CASSQSSTGGEQYF. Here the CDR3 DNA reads TGTGCCAGCAGCCAAAGCTCGACAGGGGGCGAGCAGTACTTC.

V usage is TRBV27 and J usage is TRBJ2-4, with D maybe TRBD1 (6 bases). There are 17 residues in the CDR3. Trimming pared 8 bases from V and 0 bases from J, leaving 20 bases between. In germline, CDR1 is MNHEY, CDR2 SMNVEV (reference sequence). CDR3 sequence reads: CASRSVWTVLAKNIQYF. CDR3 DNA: TGTGCCAGCCGGAGTGTATGGACAGTTCTAGCCAAAAACATTCAGTACTTC.

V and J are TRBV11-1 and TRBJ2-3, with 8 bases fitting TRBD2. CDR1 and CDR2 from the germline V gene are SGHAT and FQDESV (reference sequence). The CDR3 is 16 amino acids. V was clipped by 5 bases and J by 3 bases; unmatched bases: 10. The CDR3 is CASSLDLAGTTDTQYF. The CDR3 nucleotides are TGTGCCAGCAGCCTGGATTTAGCGGGAACGACAGATACGCAGTATTTT.

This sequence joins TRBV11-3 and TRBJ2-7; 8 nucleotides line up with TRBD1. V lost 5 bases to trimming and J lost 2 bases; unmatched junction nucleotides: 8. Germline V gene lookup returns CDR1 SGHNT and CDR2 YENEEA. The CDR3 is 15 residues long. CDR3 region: CASSELGTGAYEQYF. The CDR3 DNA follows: TGTGCCAGCAGCGAACTAGGGACAGGAGCCTACGAGCAGTACTTC.

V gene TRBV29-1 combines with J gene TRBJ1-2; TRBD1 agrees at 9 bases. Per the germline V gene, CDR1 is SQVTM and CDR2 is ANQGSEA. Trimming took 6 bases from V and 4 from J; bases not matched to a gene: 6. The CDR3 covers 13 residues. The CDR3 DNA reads TGCAGCGTCTCGGGACAGGGCTCCTATGGCTACACCTTC. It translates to CSVSGQGSYGYTF.

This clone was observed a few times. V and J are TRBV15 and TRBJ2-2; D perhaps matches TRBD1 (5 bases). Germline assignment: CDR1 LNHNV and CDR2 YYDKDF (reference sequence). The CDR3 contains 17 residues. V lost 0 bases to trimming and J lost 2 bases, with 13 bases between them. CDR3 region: CATSRDWATANTGELFF. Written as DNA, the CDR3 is TGTGCCACCAGCAGAGATTGGGCGACAGCTAACACCGGGGAGCTGTTTTTT.

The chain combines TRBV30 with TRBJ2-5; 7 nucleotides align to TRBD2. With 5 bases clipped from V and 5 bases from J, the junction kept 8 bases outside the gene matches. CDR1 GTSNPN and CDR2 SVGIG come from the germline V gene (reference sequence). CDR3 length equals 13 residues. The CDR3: CAWGGSARETQYF. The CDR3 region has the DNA TGTGCCTGGGGCGGGAGTGCTCGGGAGACCCAGTACTTC.

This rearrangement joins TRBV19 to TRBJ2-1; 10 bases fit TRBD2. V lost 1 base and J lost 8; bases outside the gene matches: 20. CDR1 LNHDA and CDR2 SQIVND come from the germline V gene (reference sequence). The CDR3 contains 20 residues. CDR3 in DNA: TGTGCCAGTAGTATAGTGGTCCCGGCTAGCGGGAGTTATTTGCCCGATGAGCAGTTCTTC. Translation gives CASSIVVPASGSYLPDEQFF.

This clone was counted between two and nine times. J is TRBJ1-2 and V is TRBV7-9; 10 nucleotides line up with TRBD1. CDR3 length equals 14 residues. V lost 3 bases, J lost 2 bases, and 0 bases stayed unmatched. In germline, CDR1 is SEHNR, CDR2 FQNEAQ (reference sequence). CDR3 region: CASSLGQGNYGYTF. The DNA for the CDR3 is TGTGCCAGCAGCTTGGGACAGGGGAACTATGGCTACACCTTC.

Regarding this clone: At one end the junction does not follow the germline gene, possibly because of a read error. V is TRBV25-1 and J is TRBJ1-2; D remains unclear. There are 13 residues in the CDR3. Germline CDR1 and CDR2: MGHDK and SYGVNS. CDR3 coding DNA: TGTGCCAGCAGTGAATTCTCTCTTCCTAAAAAGTCCTTC. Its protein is CASSEFSLPKKSF.

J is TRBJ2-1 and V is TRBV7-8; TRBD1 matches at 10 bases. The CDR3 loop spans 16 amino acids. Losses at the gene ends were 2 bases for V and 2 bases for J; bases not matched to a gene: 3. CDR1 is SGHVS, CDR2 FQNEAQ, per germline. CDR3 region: CASSLSTGGAYNEQFF. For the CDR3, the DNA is TGTGCCAGCAGCTTATCGACAGGGGGCGCCTACAATGAGCAGTTCTTC.

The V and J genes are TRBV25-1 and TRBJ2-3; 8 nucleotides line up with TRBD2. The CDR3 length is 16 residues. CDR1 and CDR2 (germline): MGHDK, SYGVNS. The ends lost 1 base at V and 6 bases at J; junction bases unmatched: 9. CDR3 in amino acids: CASSESEREREDTQYF. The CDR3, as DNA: TGTGCCAGCAGTGAATCCGAGCGGGAGAGAGAGGATACGCAGTATTTT. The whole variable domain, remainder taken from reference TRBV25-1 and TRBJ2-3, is EADIYQTPRYLVIGTGKKITLECSQTMGHDKMYWYQQDPGMELHLIHYSYGVNSTEKGDLSSESTVSRIRTEHFPLTLESARPSHTSQYLCASSESEREREDTQYFGPGTRLTVL.

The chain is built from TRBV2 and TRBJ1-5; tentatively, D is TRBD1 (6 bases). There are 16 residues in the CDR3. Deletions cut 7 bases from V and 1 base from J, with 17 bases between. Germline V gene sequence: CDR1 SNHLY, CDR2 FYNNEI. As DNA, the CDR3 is TGTGCCAGCACTAGGTCGTCACAGGGCAGCAATCAGCCCCAGCATTTT. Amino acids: CASTRSSQGSNQPQHF.

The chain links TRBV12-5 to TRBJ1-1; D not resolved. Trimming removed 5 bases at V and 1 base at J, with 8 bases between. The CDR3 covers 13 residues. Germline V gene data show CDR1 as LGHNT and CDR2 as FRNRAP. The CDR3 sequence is CASGKEGNTEAFF. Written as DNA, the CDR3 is TGTGCTAGTGGTAAGGAGGGGAACACTGAAGCTTTCTTT.

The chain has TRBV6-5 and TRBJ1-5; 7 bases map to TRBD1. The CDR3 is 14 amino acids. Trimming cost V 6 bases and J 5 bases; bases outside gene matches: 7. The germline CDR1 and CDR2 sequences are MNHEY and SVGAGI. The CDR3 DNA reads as TGTGCCAGCAGCCCGGGACAGAATTATCAGCCCCAGCATTTT. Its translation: CASSPGQNYQPQHF.

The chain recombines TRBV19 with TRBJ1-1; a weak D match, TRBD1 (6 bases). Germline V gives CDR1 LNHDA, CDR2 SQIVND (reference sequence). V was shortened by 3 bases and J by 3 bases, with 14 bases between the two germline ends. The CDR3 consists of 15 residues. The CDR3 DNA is TGTGCCAGTAGTATTACAGGGAAGTTAGACACTGAAGCTTTCTTT. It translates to CASSITGKLDTEAFF.

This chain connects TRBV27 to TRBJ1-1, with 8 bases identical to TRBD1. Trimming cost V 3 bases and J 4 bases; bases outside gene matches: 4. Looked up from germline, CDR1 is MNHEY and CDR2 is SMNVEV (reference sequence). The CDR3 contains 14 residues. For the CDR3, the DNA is TGTGCCAGCAGTTTGCAGGGGGCGAGCACTGAAGCTTTCTTT. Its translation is CASSLQGASTEAFF.

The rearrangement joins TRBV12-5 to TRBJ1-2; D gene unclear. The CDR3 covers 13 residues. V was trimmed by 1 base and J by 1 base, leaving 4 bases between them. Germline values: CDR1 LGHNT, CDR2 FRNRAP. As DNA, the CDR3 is TGTGCTAGTGGTTTGGCGGGTAACTATGGCTACACCTTC. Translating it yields CASGLAGNYGYTF.

The CDR3 DNA follows: TGCGCCAGCGGGTCGGGGGTACCATATCCGGAGCAGTACTTC. It codes for CASGSGVPYPEQYF. The chain joins TRBV10-2 to TRBJ2-7, with D possibly being TRBD2 (6 bases). Germline V CDR1 and CDR2: WSHSY, SAAADI. Trimming shortened V by 8 bases and J by 7 bases, and 21 bases separated the two germline ends. This CDR3 is built from 14 residues.

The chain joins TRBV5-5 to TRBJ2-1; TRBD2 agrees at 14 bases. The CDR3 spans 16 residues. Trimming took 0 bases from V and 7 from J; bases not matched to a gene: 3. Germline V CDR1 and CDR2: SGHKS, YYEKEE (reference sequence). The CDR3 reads CASSLGLAGGLNEQFF. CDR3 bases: TGTGCCAGCAGCTTGGGACTAGCGGGAGGGCTAAATGAGCAGTTCTTC. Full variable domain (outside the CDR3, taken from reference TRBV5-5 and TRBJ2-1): DAGVTQSPTHLIKTRGQQVTLRCSPISGHKSVSWYQQVLGQGPQFIFQYYEKEERGRGNFPDRFSARQFPNYSSELNVNALLLGDSALYLCASSLGLAGGLNEQFFGPGTRLTVL.

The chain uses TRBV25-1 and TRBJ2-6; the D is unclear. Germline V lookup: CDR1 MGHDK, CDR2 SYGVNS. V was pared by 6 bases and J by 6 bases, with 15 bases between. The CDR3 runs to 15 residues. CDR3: CASRGTAKKANVLTF. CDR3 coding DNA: TGTGCCAGCAGGGGCACGGCTAAGAAGGCCAACGTCCTGACTTTC.

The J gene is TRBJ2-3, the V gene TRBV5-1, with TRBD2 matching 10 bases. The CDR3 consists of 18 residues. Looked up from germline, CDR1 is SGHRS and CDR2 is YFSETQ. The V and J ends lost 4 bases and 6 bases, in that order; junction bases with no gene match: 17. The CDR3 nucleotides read TGCGCCAGCAGCCCTGGCTTGCGCCTAGCGGGAGAGAAGGATACGCAGTATTTT. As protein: CASSPGLRLAGEKDTQYF.